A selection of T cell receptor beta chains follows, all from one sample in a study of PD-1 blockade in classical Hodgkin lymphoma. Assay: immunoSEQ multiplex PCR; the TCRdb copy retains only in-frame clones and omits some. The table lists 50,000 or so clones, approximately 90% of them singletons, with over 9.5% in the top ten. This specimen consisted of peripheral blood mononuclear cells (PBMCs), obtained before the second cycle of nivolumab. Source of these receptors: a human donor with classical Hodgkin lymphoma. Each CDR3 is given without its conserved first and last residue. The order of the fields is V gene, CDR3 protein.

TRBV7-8,ASSLDSLAGENEQF
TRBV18,ASSPLSSSGELF
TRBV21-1,ASSKNINGRGFPAYEQY
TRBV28,ASSVLRARRTNEKLF
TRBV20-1,SVRQGIQLF
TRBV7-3,ASSSTLETGELF
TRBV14,ASSLQDRWKDTQY
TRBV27,ASSLRDRVGYEQY
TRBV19,ASSMGQGLGELF
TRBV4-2,ASSQEGPSAEQY
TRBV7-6,ASSLMDRGVPDTQY
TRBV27,ASSLSKGFYEQY
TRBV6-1,ASSELGVAGYT
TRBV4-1,ASSQLAGVETQY
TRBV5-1,ASTLGEGLSSSGANVLT
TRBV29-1,SAHPTGVYGYT
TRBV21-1,ASSYPGGGARTDTQY
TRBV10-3,AISESVGTTVQNEQF
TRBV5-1,ASSWGQDYNEQF
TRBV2,ARQADPLLIPGELF
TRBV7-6,ASRLRPGVGVHEQF
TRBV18,ASSRYSGRAADHEQY
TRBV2,ASSVNPASGRAKAKNIQY
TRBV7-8,ASSMTGTGSGNTIY
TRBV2,AREARDRNEKLF
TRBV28,ASSSGQDDEQY
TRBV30,AWSGKDRHTQY
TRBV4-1,ASSQDIGTYEQY
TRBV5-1,ASSHQGYGYT
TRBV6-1,ASSADTLPSMNTEAF
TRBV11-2,ASSLGAGAGNTIY
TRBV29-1,SALSGLAVVGELF
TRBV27,ASSSLNPRTGTF
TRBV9,ASSASLAGGLNEQF
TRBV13,ASSLGGPHYGYT
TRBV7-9,ASSPTGPGDTQY
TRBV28,ASSWTSGRSETQY
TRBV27,ASSSAQPGGRPYEQY
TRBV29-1,SVELFFPYYEQY
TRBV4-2,ASSPRAVGAGVTDTQY
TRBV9,ASSGDRGAAF
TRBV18,ASSLTSASTGELF
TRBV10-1,ASSELGQGSDTQY
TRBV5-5,ASSLVPYNEQF
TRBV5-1,ASSAVQGSTF
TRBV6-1,ASSEWDRGYNEQF
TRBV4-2,ASSQDFLAGVNYEQY
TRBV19,ASSLPDSSLYEQY
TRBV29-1,SVRRGIVNTEAF
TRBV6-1,ASSEDNSYEQY
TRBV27,ASSLIVQLPYEQY
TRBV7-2,PPGGAKNIQY
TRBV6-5,ASSPDSSYEQY
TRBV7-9,ASSPRLDEQY
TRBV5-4,ASSPPPSTENIQY
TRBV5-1,ASSQGENTEAF
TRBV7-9,ASSLVGLEAVEQY